Detailed here is one T cell receptor (beta chain). The antigen is undetermined. The sample comes from a study of cytomegalovirus exposure and HLA in healthy donors. Overall study context: A preliminary data release comprised tens of millions of unique TCRs obtained from HLA-typed donors.

Trimming took 5 bases from V and 4 from J; bases not matched to a gene: 7. The CDR3 spans 14 residues. From germline, CDR1 is SEHNR and CDR2 FQNEAQ (reference sequence). The PCR made use of 60 Vbeta and 13 Jbeta primers. The protocol was immunoSEQ multiplex PCR, while the TCRdb copy is restricted to in-frame clones and leaves out a portion. The table lists 150,000 to 200,000 clones, about three quarters of them singletons. General observations from the study: According to reports, the classifier identified cytomegalovirus status with high specificity and sensitivity. In an earlier analysis, in 620 or so donors, most V segments appeared productive either ~90% or ~30% of the time.

The sample taken for sequencing was PBMCs. This TCR came from a woman under 40 in good health and CMV-seronegative. This chain links TRBV7-9 with TRBJ2-7, with TRBD1 matching 8 bases. CDR3 nucleotide sequence: TGTGCCAGCAGCCGCCCGGGACAGGAATACGAGCAGTACTTC. As protein: CASSRPGQEYEQYF.